A single sample gave rise to the 28 T cell receptor beta chains below, sequenced in a study of Ad26.COV2.S vaccination and SARS-CoV-2 variants (dated by TCRdb to the early 2020s). Receptor libraries were prepared by the immunoSEQ multiplex PCR assay. Imported from immuneACCESS, the table was reduced by TCRdb to in-frame sequences with V and J called. These copies leave out some clones; in studies compared against another copy, an unresolved V gene accounts for under half, and the cause of the remainder is not known. The sample records 300,000 to 350,000 clones, 80% to 90% of which are singletons. The leading ten clones occupy around 5.3% of the sample. The treatment or condition tag for this specimen amounts to: approximately 18 received Ad26.COV2.S at low or high dose, single or two shots; roughly five received placebo; per-sample allocation not given. Repertoires of vaccine and placebo recipients were sequenced from samples taken on day 63 after the first injection.

Source: peripheral blood, taken in a trial of Ad26.COV2.S vaccine versus placebo. The receptors come from a person aged 18 to 65 who received the Ad26.COV2.S COVID-19 vaccine or a placebo.

The chain is built from TRBV15 and TRBJ2-7, with D hard to call. Germline values: CDR1 LNHNV, CDR2 YYDKDF (reference sequence). The CDR3 contains 13 residues. Trimming stripped 0 bases from V and 3 bases from J, with 6 bases between. The CDR3 is CATSRDNRYEQYF. Here the CDR3 DNA reads TGTGCCACCAGCAGAGATAACCGCTACGAGCAGTACTTC.

This clone was counted a few times. The chain is built from TRBV5-5 and TRBJ1-3, with D possibly matching TRBD1 (5 bases). This CDR3 comprises 14 residues. V was clipped by 4 bases and J by 4 bases, with 12 bases between them. The germline V gene encodes CDR1 SGHKS and CDR2 YYEKEE (reference sequence). The CDR3 spells CASSRQSSGNTIYF. Written as DNA, the CDR3 is TGTGCCAGCAGCCGACAGTCCTCCGGAAACACCATATATTTT.

The gene calls are TRBV19 and TRBJ2-2; D call uncertain. The V gene's germline CDR1 is LNHDA and CDR2 SQIVND (reference sequence). This CDR3 comprises 14 residues. V was pared by 1 base and J by 7 bases, with 10 bases between. CDR3 region: CASSIGFGGGELFF. The CDR3 DNA follows: TGTGCCAGTAGTATAGGTTTTGGCGGCGGGGAGCTGTTTTTT. Combining the CDR3 with reference TRBV19 and TRBJ2-2 gives the whole variable domain DGGITQSPKYLFRKEGQNVTLSCEQNLNHDAMYWYRQDPGQGLRLIYYSQIVNDFQKGDIAEGYSVSREKKESFPLTVTSAQKNPTAFYLCASSIGFGGGELFFGEGSRLTVL.

The gene calls are TRBV7-9 and TRBJ2-7; 13 nucleotides agree with TRBD2. This CDR3 is built from 15 residues. CDR1 and CDR2 from the germline V gene are SEHNR and FQNEAQ (reference sequence). With V trimmed by 4 bases and J by 3 bases, 3 bases remained unmatched. The CDR3 DNA is TGTGCCAGCAGCTCAGGGACTAGCGGGATCTACGAGCAGTACTTC. Protein product: CASSSGTSGIYEQYF.

This clone appeared once. This chain links TRBV2 with TRBJ2-1; 14 bases agree with TRBD2. Germline lookup yields CDR1 SNHLY and CDR2 FYNNEI. Unmatched junction bases numbered 9, after V lost 5 bases and J lost 6 bases. The CDR3 covers 17 residues. The CDR3 spells CASSPRGLAGVVNEQFF. DNA of the CDR3: TGTGCCAGCAGTCCCAGGGGACTAGCGGGAGTTGTCAATGAGCAGTTCTTC.

The sample holds one count of this clone. This chain uses TRBV19 with TRBJ1-1; D is undetermined. CDR3 length: 17 residues. Between the trimmed V and J ends, which lost 4 bases and 0 bases, there was a span of 18 bases. The V gene's germline CDR1 is LNHDA and CDR2 SQIVND (reference sequence). This CDR3 reads CASSRLLGGVMNTEAFF. In DNA, the CDR3 is TGTGCCAGTAGTAGGTTACTCGGAGGAGTTATGAACACTGAAGCTTTCTTT.

This chain links TRBV28 with TRBJ1-2, with no clear D. The CDR3 spans 11 residues. CDR1 MDHEN and CDR2 SYDVKM come from the germline V gene. Trimming stripped 4 bases from V and 8 bases from J, with 8 bases between. This chain's CDR3 is CASSSTVGYTF. In DNA form, the CDR3 reads TGTGCCAGCAGTTCCACAGTGGGCTACACCTTC.

This clone was seen only a few times. This chain links TRBV13 with TRBJ1-4, with D hard to call. V shed 4 bases and J shed 0 bases, with 6 bases lying between them. CDR1 and CDR2 (germline): PRHDT, FYEKMQ (reference sequence). This CDR3 spans 14 amino acids. The chain's CDR3 is CASSSRPTNEKLFF. The CDR3 DNA is TGTGCCAGCAGCTCCCGACCAACTAATGAAAAACTGTTTTTT.

The V gene is TRBV18, the J gene TRBJ2-7, with TRBD1 matching over 11 bases. The trim removed 5 bases at V and 4 bases at J, leaving 7 bases unmatched. The germline gives CDR1 KGHSH, CDR2 LQKENI. This CDR3 comprises 15 residues. CDR3: CASSTPGQGVYEQYF. The CDR3 DNA sequence: TGTGCCAGCTCAACTCCGGGACAGGGGGTATACGAGCAGTACTTC.

This clone has a single count. This chain joins TRBV15 and TRBJ2-2, with 9 bases identical to TRBD1. Trimming took 2 bases from V and 5 from J; bases not matched to a gene: 3. Germline values: CDR1 LNHNV, CDR2 YYDKDF (reference sequence). The CDR3 runs 15 residues. CDR3 nucleotide sequence: TGTGCCACCAGCAGAAACAGGGGGCTTACCGGGGAGCTGTTTTTT. The encoded protein is CATSRNRGLTGELFF.

This chain joins TRBV6-6 and TRBJ2-3; D might be TRBD2 (5 bases). V lost 8 bases, J lost 1 base, and 19 bases lay in between. CDR1 and CDR2 from the germline V gene are MNHNY and SVGAGI (reference sequence). The CDR3 sequence is 16 residues long. Here the CDR3 DNA reads TGTGCCAGCCGGTTACTGGACTTCGGGGGCACAGATACGCAGTATTTT. Its protein product is CASRLLDFGGTDTQYF.

The CDR3 nucleotides are TGTGCCAGCAGTTTATCTACTGGGTTTCAGCCCCAGCATTTT. Translated: CASSLSTGFQPQHF. The chain uses TRBV27 and TRBJ1-5; D unclear. With 0 bases removed from V and 6 bases from J, the gap between germline ends came to 9 bases. This CDR3 has 14 amino acids. Germline V lookup: CDR1 MNHEY, CDR2 SMNVEV (reference sequence).

Here the CDR3 DNA reads TGTGCCAGCAGTCCGCGACAGGGAGACATTCAGTACTTC. Translated, it gives CASSPRQGDIQYF. V usage is TRBV6-5 and J usage is TRBJ2-4; 7 nucleotides line up with TRBD1. CDR1 is MNHEY, CDR2 SVGAGI, per germline. There are 13 residues in the CDR3. V lost 5 bases, J lost 8 bases, and 6 bases stayed unmatched.

The rearrangement joins TRBV11-2 to TRBJ1-2, with D uncertain. The CDR3 loop spans 14 amino acids. V lost 0 bases and J 0 bases, leaving 5 bases between the germline ends. Germline V gives CDR1 SGHAT, CDR2 FQNNGV. The CDR3 DNA sequence: TGTGCCAGCAGCTTAGACAGGCCTAACTATGGCTACACCTTC. The encoded protein is CASSLDRPNYGYTF.

This clone was counted a few times. CDR3 protein: CATQQGMNTEAFF. The CDR3 bases are TGTGCCACCCAACAGGGAATGAACACTGAAGCTTTCTTT. V gene TRBV10-3 combines with J gene TRBJ1-1; weak D call: TRBD1 (6 bases). The CDR3 extends over 13 amino acids. CDR1 is ENHRY and CDR2 is SYGVKD in the germline V gene. The V and J ends lost 10 bases and 0 bases respectively, with 12 bases between them.

This sequence joins TRBV6-5 and TRBJ1-5; the match to TRBD1 covers 8 bases. Germline loops: CDR1 MNHEY, CDR2 SVGAGI. With 6 bases clipped from V and 3 bases from J, the junction kept 7 bases outside the gene matches. This CDR3 is built from 15 residues. The CDR3 loop is CASRRDRTNNQPQHF. In DNA form, the CDR3 reads TGTGCCAGCAGAAGGGACAGGACAAACAATCAGCCCCAGCATTTT.

The chain joins TRBV5-8 to TRBJ2-7, with 7 bases identical to TRBD1. The germline gives CDR1 SGHTS, CDR2 YDEGEE. Unmatched junction bases numbered 9, after V lost 4 bases and J lost 2 bases. CDR3 length: 15 amino acids. The CDR3 region is CASSDGQAGTYEQYF. CDR3 bases: TGTGCCAGCAGCGACGGACAGGCAGGGACCTACGAGCAGTACTTC.

The CDR3 sequence is CASSLEVGESEKLFF. Written as DNA, the CDR3 is TGTGCCAGCAGCTTGGAGGTGGGGGAGAGTGAAAAACTGTTTTTT. The chain links TRBV5-4 to TRBJ1-4; a weak D match, TRBD1 (5 bases). This CDR3 is built from 15 residues. V shed 0 bases and J shed 7 bases, with 13 bases lying between them. Germline CDR1 SGHNT, CDR2 YYREEE (reference sequence).

This chain connects TRBV20-1 to TRBJ1-2; D gene uncertain. This CDR3 comprises 10 residues. CDR1 and CDR2 (germline): DFQATT, SNEGSKA (reference sequence). Trimming took off 3 bases at V and 7 bases at J, with 6 bases between the two ends. The CDR3: CSASGSGYTF. CDR3 nucleotides: TGCAGTGCTAGTGGGAGTGGCTACACCTTC.

The chain joins TRBV16 to TRBJ1-1; tentatively, D is TRBD1 (5 bases). This CDR3 has 12 residues. V dropped 4 bases and J dropped 8 bases, with 11 bases sitting between them. Germline V gives CDR1 KGHSY, CDR2 FQNENV. The CDR3 loop is CASSLQTGEAFF. The CDR3 DNA reads TGTGCCAGCAGCCTTCAAACAGGAGAAGCTTTCTTT.

V usage is TRBV30 and J usage is TRBJ2-1; weak D call: TRBD2 (5 bases). Trimming shortened V by 0 bases and J by 6 bases, and 9 bases separated the two germline ends. This CDR3 spans 13 amino acids. Per germline, CDR1 GTSNPN and CDR2 SVGIG (reference sequence). In nucleotides, the CDR3 is TGTGCCTGGAGTGTTGGGAGTCGCAATGAGCAGTTCTTC. Protein product: CAWSVGSRNEQFF.

The gene calls are TRBV5-1 and TRBJ2-1; TRBD2 matches at 8 bases. Trimming removed 3 bases from V and 4 bases from J; junction bases left unmatched: 6. CDR3 size: 15 residues. Per germline, CDR1 SGHRS and CDR2 YFSETQ. The CDR3: CASSSGGAGYNEQFF. CDR3 nucleotide sequence: TGCGCCAGCAGCTCCGGGGGGGCAGGGTACAATGAGCAGTTCTTC.

This chain links TRBV7-9 with TRBJ1-4; D gene unclear. The V end lost 7 bases, the J end lost 5 bases, and 8 bases lay between the germline ends. The germline V gene encodes CDR1 SEHNR and CDR2 FQNEAQ (reference sequence). The length of the CDR3 is 12 residues. The CDR3 loop reads CASTDTNEKLFF. The CDR3, as DNA: TGTGCCAGCACGGATACCAATGAAAAACTGTTTTTT.

This chain joins TRBV5-1 and TRBJ1-1; D not resolved. The germline V gene has CDR1 SGHRS and CDR2 YFSETQ. The V and J ends lost 0 bases and 6 bases respectively, with 12 bases between them. CDR3 length: 14 amino acids. CDR3 in amino acids: CASSLVGEGAEAFF. The DNA for the CDR3 is TGCGCCAGCAGCTTGGTTGGGGAGGGCGCTGAAGCTTTCTTT. The full variable domain, in which reference TRBV5-1 and TRBJ1-1 provide the parts outside the CDR3, is KAGVTQTPRYLIKTRGQQVTLSCSPISGHRSVSWYQQTPGQGLQFLFEYFSETQRNKGNFPGRFSGRQFSNSRSEMNVSTLELGDSALYLCASSLVGEGAEAFFGQGTRLTVV.

The chain has TRBV9 and TRBJ2-1, with D tentatively TRBD1 (6 bases). With 0 bases removed from V and 2 bases from J, the gap between germline ends came to 12 bases. The CDR3 extends over 16 amino acids. From germline, CDR1 is SGDLS and CDR2 YYNGEE. This chain's CDR3 is CASSVAPGEAYNEQFF. The CDR3 nucleotides read TGTGCCAGCAGCGTAGCTCCAGGGGAAGCCTACAATGAGCAGTTCTTC.

This chain uses TRBV6-1 with TRBJ1-5; tentative D call: TRBD1 (6 bases). Germline values: CDR1 MNHNS, CDR2 SASEGT. The ends were cut back, 2 bases at V and 0 bases at J, with 14 bases in the middle. The CDR3 consists of 17 residues. DNA of the CDR3: TGTGCCAGCAGTGAATACGGCAGGGGACATAGCAATCAGCCCCAGCATTTT. It encodes CASSEYGRGHSNQPQHF.

This chain connects TRBV5-1 to TRBJ2-3; D remains ambiguous. Germline values: CDR1 SGHRS, CDR2 YFSETQ. The CDR3 contains 12 residues. Trimming cost V 5 bases and J 3 bases, with 7 bases left between them. The CDR3 DNA sequence: TGCGCCAGCAGTGAAGGGACAGATACGCAGTATTTT. This encodes CASSEGTDTQYF.

This clone is labeled medium-sized (0.01 to 0.1%). The gene calls are TRBV9 and TRBJ1-4; D remains unclear. The CDR3 consists of 17 residues. Trimming took 0 bases from V and 0 from J, leaving 12 bases between them. Germline V gives CDR1 SGDLS, CDR2 YYNGEE. The CDR3 region is CASSVDSGAATNEKLFF. CDR3 nucleotide sequence: TGTGCCAGCAGCGTAGATTCAGGAGCCGCAACTAATGAAAAACTGTTTTTT.